Shown below are 10 T cell receptor beta chains from a single sample sequenced in a study of radiotherapy plus CTLA-4 blockade in lung cancer. Sequencing used immunoSEQ multiplex PCR; TCRdb keeps in-frame clones, though not all of them. The table shows 35,000 to 50,000 clones, with roughly 67% occurring only once. The source material was peripheral blood, sampled from a patient treated with radiotherapy plus ipilimumab. The source is a human donor with non-small cell lung cancer who had a partial response to radiotherapy plus ipilimumab.

The chain carries TRBV10-3 and TRBJ2-2; 9 bases match TRBD2. Germline CDR1 and CDR2: ENHRY and SYGVKD. The junction had 8 bases not matched to a gene; V was cut back by 9 bases and J by 6 bases. This CDR3 comprises 14 residues. CDR3 sequence reads: CAIGAGGGPGELFF. The CDR3 DNA is TGTGCCATTGGTGCGGGGGGGGGCCCCGGGGAGCTGTTTTTT.

V is TRBV30 and J is TRBJ1-1; 7 bases are a match to TRBD1. Germline values: CDR1 GTSNPN, CDR2 SVGIG (reference sequence). This CDR3 has 10 amino acids. Unmatched junction bases numbered 1, after V lost 4 bases and J lost 8 bases. CDR3: CAWNRGEAFF. CDR3 bases: TGTGCCTGGAACAGGGGAGAAGCTTTCTTT.

In regard to this clone: This CDR3 is also generated by other DNA sequences in the sample. The chain recombines TRBV7-8 with TRBJ2-5, with D hard to call. Trimming removed 3 bases from V and 2 bases from J, with 4 bases in between. From germline, CDR1 is SGHVS and CDR2 FQNEAQ. The CDR3 totals 12 residues. Here the CDR3 reads CASSFLQETQYF. The CDR3 coding sequence is TGTGCCAGCAGCTTCCTTCAAGAGACCCAGTACTTC.

This clone was observed a handful of times. The chain is built from TRBV14 and TRBJ2-7; D might be TRBD1 (5 bases). Germline V gene lookup returns CDR1 SGHDN and CDR2 FVKESK. Trimming removed 0 bases from V and 6 bases from J, with 15 bases in between. This CDR3 has 15 residues. The CDR3 DNA reads TGTGCCAGCAGCCAAGATCCCGTAGGGGTTAGCGAGCAGTACTTC. Amino acid sequence: CASSQDPVGVSEQYF.

The chain employs TRBV9 and TRBJ2-1; D is undetermined. The germline CDR1 and CDR2 sequences are SGDLS and YYNGEE. Trimming removed 4 bases at V and 1 base at J, with 9 bases between. The CDR3 totals 14 residues. The CDR3 is CASSSTGSYNEQFF. The CDR3 bases are TGTGCCAGCAGCTCGACTGGGTCCTACAATGAGCAGTTCTTC.

This chain joins TRBV5-1 and TRBJ2-3; D might be TRBD2 (6 bases). Trimming stripped 5 bases from V and 3 bases from J, with 13 bases between. Germline V gives CDR1 SGHRS, CDR2 YFSETQ. The CDR3 is 14 residues long. The CDR3 loop is CASSFGGLTDTQYF. Written as DNA, the CDR3 is TGCGCCAGCAGTTTCGGGGGTCTTACAGATACGCAGTATTTT.

V and J are TRBV9 and TRBJ1-1, with a possible D match to TRBD1 (5 bases). Between the trimmed V and J ends, which lost 6 bases and 3 bases, there was a span of 15 bases. The CDR3 loop spans 14 amino acids. Germline CDR1 is SGDLS and CDR2 is YYNGEE. CDR3 region: CASTQGMADTEAFF. The CDR3 DNA sequence: TGTGCCAGCACCCAGGGAATGGCGGACACTGAAGCTTTCTTT.

The rearrangement joins TRBV4-3 to TRBJ1-2, with D hard to call. V was cut by 2 bases and J by 6 bases, with 4 bases left in between. This CDR3 has 11 amino acids. CDR1 and CDR2 from the germline V gene are LGHNA and YSLEER. The CDR3, as DNA: TGCGCCAGCAGCCAATATGATGGCTACACCTTC. This sequence encodes CASSQYDGYTF.

This clone was detected only a few times. The chain recombines TRBV19 with TRBJ1-5; D call uncertain. V was trimmed by 7 bases and J by 3 bases, leaving 16 bases between them. The CDR3 extends over 15 amino acids. CDR1 LNHDA and CDR2 SQIVND come from the germline V gene (reference sequence). The CDR3 nucleotides are TGTGCCAGTACCCAAGGGAGAGCCCACAATCAGCCCCAGCATTTT. As protein: CASTQGRAHNQPQHF.

The genes are TRBV12-5 and TRBJ2-7, with a tentative D call TRBD1 (5 bases). The germline V and J ends were trimmed by 0 bases and 6 bases, with 9 bases remaining between them. Germline V lookup: CDR1 LGHNT, CDR2 FRNRAP. The CDR3 runs to 13 residues. The CDR3 nucleotides read TGTGCTAGTGGTTTGGTTCGTGGGGCCGAGCAGTACTTC. This gives the protein CASGLVRGAEQYF.